The TCR beta chain described here comes from a study of T cells after yellow fever vaccination. Study context: Preparing low-cell-number fractions relied on SMART-Seq v4 Ultra Low Input.

This clonotype was found many times. What it binds is unknown. Germline V gives CDR1 SGHTA, CDR2 FQGNSA. The CDR3 loop spans 19 amino acids. V was pared by 3 bases and J by 5 bases, with 17 bases of the junction left unmatched. Notes on the study in general: Once the booster was given, most primary-vaccination clones reappeared, at just under 98% for CD4 and roughly 90% for CD8.

They built TCR cDNA with 5'RACE template switching, a step that put in a universal primer site and UMIs. TCRdb re-derived calls from the 5' RACE reads in MiXCR, one entry per CDR3 protein. The sample lists 300,000 to 400,000 distinct CDR3 sequences, around 4.1% occurring once. This sequence joins TRBV7-2 and TRBJ2-1; 9 bases align to TRBD2. The receptor was isolated from a man younger than 35 who received the YFV17D yellow fever vaccine. The sequenced sample was PBMCs, obtained 5 days after the yellow fever booster vaccination. CDR3 residues: CASSFMRLAGQEYDNEQFF. Written as DNA, the CDR3 is TGTGCCAGCAGCTTTATGCGGCTAGCGGGGCAAGAGTACGACAATGAGCAGTTCTTC.